These 3 T cell receptor beta chains share one sample of origin, sequenced in a study of siplizumab effects on memory and regulatory T cells. Sequencing was performed with immunoSEQ multiplex PCR; in TCRdb, only in-frame clones are kept and a portion is missing. The data show roughly 93,000 clones, about 95% seen once. The material sequenced was non-Treg CD4+ T cells sorted from blood. These receptors were obtained from a human donor in good health.

V usage is TRBV2 and J usage is TRBJ2-3; 9 bases line up with TRBD1. This CDR3 comprises 19 residues. The germline V gene has CDR1 SNHLY and CDR2 FYNNEI. V was pared by 4 bases and J by 1 base, with 15 bases of the junction left unmatched. CDR3 loop: CASSGGTRTGEEGTDTQYF. Written as DNA, the CDR3 is TGTGCCAGCAGTGGAGGCACCCGGACAGGGGAGGAGGGCACAGATACGCAGTATTTT.

The chain employs TRBV20-1 and TRBJ2-5, with a tentative D call TRBD2 (5 bases). CDR3 length: 11 residues. Per germline, CDR1 DFQATT and CDR2 SNEGSKA (reference sequence). The V and J ends lost 6 bases and 5 bases respectively, with 10 bases between them. CDR3 loop: CSATSYETQYF. CDR3 in DNA: TGCAGTGCAACTAGTTACGAGACCCAGTACTTC.

This chain links TRBV9 with TRBJ1-1, with D maybe TRBD1 (5 bases). The germline CDR1 and CDR2 sequences are SGDLS and YYNGEE. V gave up 4 bases and J gave up 4 bases, with 14 bases separating them. The CDR3 runs 14 residues. The CDR3: CASSYDRGGTEAFF. The CDR3, as DNA: TGTGCCAGCAGCTATGACCGGGGGGGCACTGAAGCTTTCTTT.